These T cell receptor beta chains were read from a single sample in a study of blood T cell repertoires in COVID-19. The data were produced by immunoSEQ multiplex PCR, yet TCRdb's version contains in-frame clones alone and is incomplete. The data show about 330,000 clones, more than 75% seen once. The sample consisted of PBMCs or T cells enriched from blood (not recorded which). All receptors come from a woman under 40 who had recovered from COVID-19. CDR3s include the opening cysteine and the closing phenylalanine or tryptophan. Each record gives: V gene, clone size, J gene, D gene, CDR3 protein, CDR3 DNA. The D gene is left open where the match is weak. The size of a clone is reported for some rows only, either as once, few or many, or as a class for expanded clones.

TRBV6-4	-	TRBJ1-1	-	CASSDSSFGGGTEAFF	TGTGCCAGCAGTGACTCGAGTTTCGGGGGTGGGACTGAAGCTTTCTTT
TRBV6-4	-	TRBJ1-2	TRBD1	CASLTGDNYGYTF	TGTGCCAGCCTGACAGGGGACAACTATGGCTACACCTTC
TRBV2	-	TRBJ1-5	TRBD1	CASSDWDRGNQPQHF	TGTGCCAGCAGTGATTGGGACAGGGGCAATCAGCCCCAGCATTTT
TRBV19	-	TRBJ1-4	TRBD1	CASSLTGTDEKLFF	TGTGCCAGTAGCCTAACCGGGACAGACGAAAAACTGTTTTTT
TRBV28	-	TRBJ2-1	TRBD2	CASSSHSGGENNEQFF	TGTGCCAGCAGTTCACATAGCGGGGGGGAGAACAATGAGCAGTTCTTC
TRBV15	-	TRBJ1-2	-	CATSSRGVSYGYTF	TGTGCCACCAGCTCCAGGGGCGTTTCCTATGGCTACACCTTC
TRBV15	-	TRBJ2-1	TRBD2	CATSRDGLAGMYNEQFF	TGTGCCACCAGCAGAGATGGACTAGCGGGAATGTACAATGAGCAGTTCTTC
TRBV6-4	-	TRBJ1-1	-	CASTPEGGYTEAFF	TGTGCCAGCACCCCGGAGGGCGGATACACTGAAGCTTTCTTT
TRBV3-1/TRBV3-2	-	TRBJ1-6	TRBD1	CASRDRGNSPLHF	TGTGCCAGCCGAGACAGGGGCAATTCACCCCTCCACTTT
TRBV12-5	few	TRBJ1-1	TRBD1	CASGLTGGAFF	TGTGCTAGTGGCCTCACAGGGGGGGCTTTCTTT
TRBV6-1	-	TRBJ2-7	TRBD1	CASSARQGGLSYEQYF	TGTGCCAGCAGTGCAAGACAGGGGGGCCTCTCCTACGAGCAGTACTTC
TRBV29-1	-	TRBJ2-1	TRBD1	CSVEEEVLGTGTLGQFF	TGCAGCGTTGAAGAGGAGGTCTTGGGGACAGGAACCCTGGGGCAGTTCTTC
TRBV7-2	-	TRBJ1-2	-	CASSLGYQGYTF	TGTGCCAGCAGCTTAGGGTATCAGGGCTACACCTTC
TRBV28	-	TRBJ1-1	TRBD1	CASSLTGPNTEAFF	TGTGCCAGCAGTCTGACAGGGCCGAACACTGAAGCTTTCTTT
TRBV15	-	TRBJ2-7	-	CATSRGTRTYEQYF	TGTGCCACCAGCAGGGGGACACGCACCTACGAGCAGTACTTC
TRBV5-4	-	TRBJ2-5	TRBD1	CASSSGQGAETQYF	TGTGCCAGCAGCTCGGGACAGGGGGCTGAGACCCAGTACTTC
TRBV5-4	-	TRBJ2-7	-	CASSPRQDRSYEQYF	TGTGCCAGCAGCCCCCGACAGGATAGATCCTACGAGCAGTACTTC
TRBV7-2	few	TRBJ1-1	-	CASSPDPYADTEAFF	TGTGCCAGCAGCCCTGACCCCTACGCGGACACTGAAGCTTTCTTT
TRBV2	-	TRBJ2-3	TRBD2	CASSAGLAGGVTDTQYF	TGTGCCAGCAGTGCTGGACTAGCGGGGGGGGTCACAGATACGCAGTATTTT
TRBV19	-	TRBJ2-3	TRBD1	CASSDSGGADTQYF	TGTGCCAGTTCGGACTCAGGGGGTGCAGATACGCAGTATTTT
TRBV7-6	-	TRBJ1-4	TRBD1	CASSLRTGVAEKLFF	TGTGCCAGCAGCCTCCGGACAGGGGTCGCTGAAAAACTGTTTTTT
TRBV7-2	-	TRBJ2-3	-	CASSPGGADTQYF	TGTGCCAGCAGCCCTGGGGGCGCAGATACGCAGTATTTT
TRBV20-1	-	TRBJ2-3	-	CSASADRSSTDTQYF	TGCAGTGCTAGTGCTGACAGGTCTAGCACAGATACGCAGTATTTT
TRBV6-1	few	TRBJ1-1	-	CASSEWQANTEAFF	TGTGCCAGCAGTGAATGGCAGGCGAACACTGAAGCTTTCTTT
TRBV6-2/TRBV6-3	-	TRBJ1-1	-	CASSYSNFYAKAFF	TGTGCCAGCAGTTACTCGAATTTCTACGCCAAGGCTTTCTTT
TRBV27	once	TRBJ1-1	-	CASSFRQTWNEAFF	TGTGCCAGCAGTTTCCGACAGACATGGAATGAAGCTTTCTTT
TRBV6-1	-	TRBJ2-5	TRBD2	CASSEALGRGSGETQYF	TGTGCCAGCAGTGAAGCGCTCGGGAGGGGGTCAGGCGAGACCCAGTACTTC
TRBV5-1	-	TRBJ1-3	TRBD1	CASSTSGTGGQNTIYF	TGCGCCAGCAGCACATCCGGGACAGGGGGCCAAAACACCATATATTTT
TRBV7-9	few	TRBJ2-7	-	CASSLAASTYEQYF	TGTGCCAGCAGCTTAGCAGCTTCGACCTACGAGCAGTACTTC
TRBV7-6	-	TRBJ2-2	TRBD2	CASSLVATSGGRGELFF	TGTGCCAGCAGCTTAGTCGCGACTAGCGGGGGTCGGGGGGAGCTGTTTTTT
TRBV5-6	once	TRBJ2-3	-	CASSWYRGLDTDTQYF	TGTGCCAGCAGCTGGTATCGGGGACTGGACACAGATACGCAGTATTTT
TRBV30	many	TRBJ2-5	TRBD1	CAWSGTGGAGETQYF	TGTGCCTGGAGTGGGACAGGGGGCGCAGGGGAGACCCAGTACTTC
TRBV9	few	TRBJ1-2	TRBD1	CASSVMGQDYGYTF	TGTGCCAGCAGCGTAATGGGACAGGACTATGGCTACACCTTC
TRBV7-2	-	TRBJ2-3	-	CASSPGPGDTQYF	TGTGCCAGCAGTCCCGGACCGGGGGATACGCAGTATTTT
TRBV4-1	-	TRBJ2-7	TRBD2	CASSQGRGAGYEQYF	TGCGCCAGCAGCCAAGGGCGGGGGGCCGGCTACGAGCAGTACTTC
TRBV28	-	TRBJ1-5	-	CASSILPHGNQPQHF	TGTGCCAGCAGCATCCTCCCCCACGGGAATCAGCCCCAGCATTTT
TRBV7-9	-	TRBJ1-3	-	CASSLAQGQGTIYF	TGTGCCAGCAGCTTAGCGCAGGGTCAGGGCACCATATATTTT
TRBV19	once	TRBJ1-4	TRBD1	CADAPTGRNEKLFF	TGTGCCGACGCTCCGACAGGGCGGAATGAAAAACTGTTTTTT
TRBV6-2/TRBV6-3	-	TRBJ1-5	-	CASSALQGSNQPQHF	TGTGCCAGCAGTGCACTACAGGGAAGCAATCAGCCCCAGCATTTT
TRBV5-5	-	TRBJ1-6	-	CASSLSSYNSPLHF	TGTGCCAGCAGCCTTAGTAGCTATAATTCACCCCTCCACTTT
TRBV18	once	TRBJ1-1	TRBD1	CASSPTGAGEAFF	TGTGCCAGCTCACCAACAGGGGCTGGAGAAGCTTTCTTT
TRBV5-1	once	TRBJ2-3	-	CASSASTGVQDTQYF	TGCGCCAGCAGCGCTTCGACAGGCGTCCAGGATACGCAGTATTTT
TRBV11-3	-	TRBJ2-1	TRBD1	CASSLGDLFDRVDEQFF	TGTGCCAGCAGCTTGGGGGACCTCTTTGACAGGGTCGATGAGCAGTTCTTC
TRBV5-6	-	TRBJ1-2	-	CASSLTPQGDYGYTF	TGTGCCAGCAGCCTAACCCCACAGGGCGACTATGGCTACACCTTC
TRBV27	-	TRBJ1-2	-	CASSLVGGSSYGYTF	TGTGCCAGCAGCCTCGTGGGAGGGTCGAGCTATGGCTACACCTTC
TRBV2	-	TRBJ2-1	TRBD2	CASRQGLANEQFF	TGTGCCAGCAGACAGGGACTAGCCAATGAGCAGTTCTTC
TRBV4-1	-	TRBJ1-1	TRBD1	CASSNLQGGNTEAFF	TGCGCCAGCAGCAACTTACAGGGGGGGAACACTGAAGCTTTCTTT
TRBV11-2	once	TRBJ2-1	-	CASSLFIGRINNEQFF	TGTGCCAGCAGCTTATTTATAGGGAGGATTAACAATGAGCAGTTCTTC
TRBV28	-	TRBJ2-7	TRBD1	CASSLYGGQGSSYEQYF	TGTGCCAGCAGTTTATATGGGGGACAGGGGAGCTCCTACGAGCAGTACTTC